This T cell receptor beta chain originates from a study of beta chain features in type 1 diabetes. Study-wide background: Healthy donors and patients had similar age, gender and cell yields. Findings of the study overall: Type 1 diabetes patients had TCRB CDR3s that were shorter (moderately but significantly so) in all four CD4+ subsets. For type 1 diabetes patients, VDJ junctions showed fewer insertions and more deletions.

Regarding this clone: Its antigen is unidentified.

CDR3 length: 16 amino acids. Germline assignment: CDR1 MNHEY and CDR2 SMNVEV (reference sequence). Losses at the gene ends were 6 bases for V and 3 bases for J; bases not matched to a gene: 10. All of the isolated RNA was reverse transcribed, so expressed TCRB transcripts were sequenced. The table came from immunoSEQ multiplex PCR; TCRdb's copy has only in-frame clones and leaves some out. The sample records around 180,000 clones, roughly 8% being singletons. Material for sequencing was central memory CD4+ T cells from blood. The chain links TRBV27 to TRBJ2-3, with TRBD1 matching 9 bases. The origin of this receptor is a woman between 35 and 50 years old with type 1 diabetes. This chain's CDR3 is CASRPRRDRATDTQYF. Written as DNA, the CDR3 is TGTGCCAGCAGGCCTCGCCGGGACAGGGCGACAGATACGCAGTATTTT.